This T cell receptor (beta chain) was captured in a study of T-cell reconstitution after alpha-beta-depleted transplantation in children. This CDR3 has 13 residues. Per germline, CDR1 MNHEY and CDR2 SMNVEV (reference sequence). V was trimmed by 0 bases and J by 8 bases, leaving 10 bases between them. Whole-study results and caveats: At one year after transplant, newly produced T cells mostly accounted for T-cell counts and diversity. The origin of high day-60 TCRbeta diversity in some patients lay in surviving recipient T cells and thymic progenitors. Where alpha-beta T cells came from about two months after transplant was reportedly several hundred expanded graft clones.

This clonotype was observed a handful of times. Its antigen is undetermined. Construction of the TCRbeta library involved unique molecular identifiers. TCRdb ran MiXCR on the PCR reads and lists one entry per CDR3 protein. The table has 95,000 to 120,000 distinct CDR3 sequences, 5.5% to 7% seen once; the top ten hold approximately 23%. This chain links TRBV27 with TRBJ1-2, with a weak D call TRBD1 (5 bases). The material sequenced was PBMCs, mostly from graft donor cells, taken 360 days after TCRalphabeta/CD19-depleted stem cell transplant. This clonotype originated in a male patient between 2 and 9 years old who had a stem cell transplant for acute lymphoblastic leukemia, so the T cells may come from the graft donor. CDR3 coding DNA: TGTGCCAGCAGTTTATCGCCGGGGCGCGGCTACACCTTC. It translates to CASSLSPGRGYTF.